The TCR beta chain under discussion was sequenced for a study of shared clonotypes between healthy human individuals. Study conclusions and caveats: Memory subsets had estimated richness that was generally smaller than that of naive subsets. Of the naive CD4 clonotypes, about 5% were shared across a few donors. Rarefaction gave evidence that sorted-subset sequencing remained incomplete despite large depth.

Profiled with immunoSEQ multiplex PCR; TCRdb holds only in-frame clones, not every one. This table has 2 million to 3 million clones, approximately 94% appearing once. A word on this clone: Its antigen remains unknown.

V lost 0 bases and J lost 7; bases outside the gene matches: 11. Germline values: CDR1 GTSNPN, CDR2 SVGIG (reference sequence). The CDR3 is 16 residues long. This chain connects TRBV30 to TRBJ2-4, with TRBD2 matching 8 bases. The sequence was obtained from a man in his late teens or twenties in good health. Some clones in this sample may be carry-over from other donors' samples. The material sequenced was naive CD4+ T cells from PBMCs. As for subset: CD45RA+ positively selected. CDR3 nucleotides: TGTGCCTGGAGTGTAGCGGGGGCCAGTGGGCCGAACATTCAGTACTTC. The encoded protein is CAWSVAGASGPNIQYF.